What follows are 20 T cell receptor beta chains derived from one specimen sequenced in a study of blood T cells in healthy people across ages. Then a second PCR, running about 7 to 11 cycles, was carried out with a sample-barcoded 5' primer and a J-beta primer mix. TCRdb re-analysed the 5' RACE reads in MiXCR, keeping a single row per CDR3 protein. The sample includes 450,000 to 700,000 distinct CDR3 sequences, approximately 27% of them seen just once. Sequencing input: blood. These receptors all come from a woman aged 70-85 years in good health.

This clonotype has at least ten counts. V is TRBV2 and J is TRBJ2-6; no reliable D call. V lost 7 bases and J 0 bases, leaving 4 bases between the germline ends. This CDR3 spans 13 amino acids. CDR1 and CDR2 from the germline V gene are SNHLY and FYNNEI. The CDR3 DNA reads TGTGCCAGCAAATCCTCTGGGGCCAACGTCCTGACTTTC. This encodes CASKSSGANVLTF.

This clonotype was recorded a few times. This chain links TRBV4-3 with TRBJ1-2; D not resolved. The CDR3 sequence is 14 residues long. Trimming stripped 2 bases from V and 4 bases from J, with 11 bases between. Germline values: CDR1 LGHNA, CDR2 YSLEER. CDR3 region: CASSQQMGIYGYTF. In nucleotides, the CDR3 is TGCGCCAGCAGCCAACAGATGGGTATCTATGGCTACACCTTC.

With respect to this clonotype: A read error may account for a junction end that differs from germline. The CDR3 is CASSLDKGPRLF. Here the CDR3 DNA reads TGTGCCAGCAGCTTAGATAAGGGCCCTAGACTTTTT. The rearrangement links TRBV7-2 to TRBJ1-1; D is unresolved. The V gene's germline CDR1 is SGHTA and CDR2 FQGNSA. CDR3 size: 12 residues.

This clonotype has more than one count but fewer than ten. The rearrangement uses TRBV12-3 or TRBV12-4 and TRBJ2-5; no reliable D call. Trimming took 6 bases from V and 2 from J, leaving 10 bases between them. The CDR3 totals 13 residues. The CDR3 sequence is CASSQLRQETQYF. In DNA form, the CDR3 reads TGTGCCAGCAGCCAACTACGACAAGAGACCCAGTACTTC.

This clonotype has a handful of counts. J is TRBJ2-1 and V is TRBV20-1; D perhaps matches TRBD1 (6 bases). The germline V gene encodes CDR1 DFQATT and CDR2 SNEGSKA (reference sequence). V dropped 5 bases and J dropped 7 bases, with 18 bases sitting between them. The length of the CDR3 is 14 residues. The CDR3 protein is CSAQRGMGTNEQFF. CDR3 coding DNA: TGCAGTGCTCAGAGGGGGATGGGTACAAATGAGCAGTTCTTC.

This clonotype was counted at least ten times. The chain links TRBV6-5 to TRBJ2-5; D gene ambiguous. Deletions cut 5 bases from V and 5 bases from J, with 6 bases between. This CDR3 region has 11 residues. Germline values: CDR1 MNHEY, CDR2 SVGAGI. The CDR3 protein is CASSTRETQYF. The CDR3 DNA reads TGTGCCAGCAGTACCCGGGAGACCCAGTACTTC.

In this sample, this clonotype turned up once. The genes are TRBV20-1 and TRBJ1-1; possibly TRBD1 for D (5 bases). Germline V gives CDR1 DFQATT, CDR2 SNEGSKA (reference sequence). V was pared by 1 base and J by 6 bases, with 9 bases between. The CDR3 length is 12 residues. The CDR3 DNA sequence: TGCAGTGCTAGAGGTGGGGCGGCTGAAGCTTTCTTT. Translation gives CSARGGAAEAFF.

This sequence joins TRBV2 and TRBJ1-4; 7 nucleotides line up with TRBD1. The CDR3 runs 18 residues. Trimming cost V 0 bases and J 0 bases; bases outside gene matches: 7. Germline V CDR1 and CDR2: SNHLY, FYNNEI. Written as DNA, the CDR3 is TGTGCCAGCAGTGAAGCAAAACAGGGGCGTGCAACTAATGAAAAACTGTTTTTT. Translation gives CASSEAKQGRATNEKLFF.

This rearrangement joins TRBV13 to TRBJ1-4; D gene ambiguous. CDR1 and CDR2 (germline): PRHDT, FYEKMQ (reference sequence). This CDR3 is built from 13 residues. Trimming stripped 4 bases from V and 5 bases from J, with 8 bases between. CDR3 nucleotide sequence: TGTGCCAGCAGCTGGACCGTGAATGAAAAACTGTTTTTT. Its translation: CASSWTVNEKLFF.

A few counts support this clonotype. The chain recombines TRBV10-3 with TRBJ2-2; 7 nucleotides line up with TRBD1. This CDR3 is 14 amino acids long. From germline, CDR1 is ENHRY and CDR2 SYGVKD. With 3 bases clipped from V and 3 bases from J, the junction kept 1 base outside the gene matches. The CDR3 DNA follows: TGTGCCATCAGTGATACAGGGGACACCGGGGAGCTGTTTTTT. It translates to CAISDTGDTGELFF.

V gene TRBV4-2 combines with J gene TRBJ2-5, with D possibly being TRBD1 or TRBD2 (5 bases each). Germline V gene sequence: CDR1 LGHNA, CDR2 YNFKEQ. Trimming left V 1 base short and J 5 bases short, with 11 bases between. The CDR3 contains 14 residues. This chain's CDR3 is CASSQVVGDETQYF. DNA for the CDR3: TGTGCCAGCAGCCAAGTAGTGGGGGATGAGACCCAGTACTTC.

This chain links TRBV12-5 with TRBJ1-4; 8 bases line up with TRBD1. Germline-derived CDR1 and CDR2 are LGHNT and FRNRAP. Losses at the gene ends were 1 base for V and 8 bases for J; bases not matched to a gene: 12. The CDR3 has 17 residues. The CDR3: CASGLGGAGGLREKLFF. DNA of the CDR3: TGTGCTAGTGGTTTGGGCGGGGCAGGGGGCCTTCGGGAAAAACTGTTTTTT.

This clonotype was found a few times. The chain is built from TRBV3-1 and TRBJ1-5; D remains unclear. CDR1 and CDR2 from the germline V gene are LGHDT and YNNKEL (reference sequence). This CDR3 has 16 amino acids. V lost 1 base to trimming and J lost 6 bases, with 16 bases between them. CDR3 region: CASSQGELIRGQPQHF. The CDR3, as DNA: TGTGCCAGCAGCCAAGGGGAGCTCATTCGGGGTCAGCCCCAGCATTTT.

Notes on this clonotype: Germline and junction disagree at one end, which may indicate a read error. V is TRBV20-1 and J is TRBJ1-2; D gene unclear. Germline V CDR1 and CDR2: DFQATT, SNEGSKA (reference sequence). The CDR3 runs to 15 residues. In DNA, the CDR3 is TGCAGTGCTAGAGATTTGGCGCGGGAATTTGCAGGCTCCACCTTC. Translated: CSARDLAREFAGSTF.

This chain uses TRBV25-1 with TRBJ1-2; 9 bases are shared with TRBD1. CDR3 length: 15 amino acids. Germline V lookup: CDR1 MGHDK, CDR2 SYGVNS. J was trimmed by 7 bases and V by 3 bases; bases with no gene match: 9. Here the CDR3 DNA reads TGTGCCAGCAGTGAGAATTCCGGGACAGGGTCTGGCTACACCTTC. Translation: CASSENSGTGSGYTF.

This clonotype has only a few counts. The V call is TRBV9, the J call TRBJ2-5; 12 bases map to TRBD2. CDR3 size: 17 residues. The ends lost 0 bases at V and 1 base at J; junction bases unmatched: 4. CDR1 SGDLS and CDR2 YYNGEE come from the germline V gene. This CDR3 is CASSVASGGAVQETQYF. The CDR3 region has the DNA TGTGCCAGCAGCGTAGCTAGCGGGGGGGCGGTCCAAGAGACCCAGTACTTC. Full variable domain (remainder filled in from reference TRBV9 and TRBJ2-5): DSGVTQTPKHLITATGQRVTLRCSPRSGDLSVYWYQQSLDQGLQFLIQYYNGEERAKGNILERFSAQQFPDLHSELNLSSLELGDSALYFCASSVASGGAVQETQYFGPGTRLLVL.

CDR3 sequence (DNA): TGTGCCAGCACATGGAACACTGAAGCTTTCTTT. It yields the protein CASTWNTEAFF. The chain recombines TRBV7-2 with TRBJ1-1; D remains unclear. The V end was cut by 7 bases, the J end by 1 base, with 4 bases between. In germline, CDR1 is SGHTA, CDR2 FQGNSA. This CDR3 is 11 amino acids long.

This clonotype was detected only a few times. The gene calls are TRBV2 and TRBJ1-5; TRBD1 is a possible D gene (5 bases). The CDR3 consists of 13 residues. In germline, CDR1 is SNHLY, CDR2 FYNNEI. Trimming took off 6 bases at V and 4 bases at J, with 10 bases between the two ends. This CDR3 reads CASSPGENQPQHF. The CDR3 bases are TGTGCCAGCAGCCCGGGGGAAAATCAGCCCCAGCATTTT.

This clonotype was seen a few times. An end of the junction differs from the germline gene, which may be a read error. The genes are TRBV7-9 and TRBJ2-5, with unresolved D. CDR1 SEHNR and CDR2 FQNEAQ come from the germline V gene (reference sequence). This CDR3 is built from 12 residues. DNA of the CDR3: TGTGCCAGCAGCTTTAGTTGGGTTGAGCACTTCTTC. It translates to CASSFSWVEHFF.

This clonotype was seen ten or more times. The rearrangement uses TRBV29-1 and TRBJ2-3, with D maybe TRBD1 (5 bases). This CDR3 has 13 amino acids. The V and J ends lost 8 bases and 3 bases respectively, with 15 bases between them. The germline V gene encodes CDR1 SQVTM and CDR2 ANQGSEA. The CDR3: CSSLGRGTDTQYF. CDR3 coding DNA: TGCAGCTCCTTAGGTAGGGGAACAGATACGCAGTATTTT.